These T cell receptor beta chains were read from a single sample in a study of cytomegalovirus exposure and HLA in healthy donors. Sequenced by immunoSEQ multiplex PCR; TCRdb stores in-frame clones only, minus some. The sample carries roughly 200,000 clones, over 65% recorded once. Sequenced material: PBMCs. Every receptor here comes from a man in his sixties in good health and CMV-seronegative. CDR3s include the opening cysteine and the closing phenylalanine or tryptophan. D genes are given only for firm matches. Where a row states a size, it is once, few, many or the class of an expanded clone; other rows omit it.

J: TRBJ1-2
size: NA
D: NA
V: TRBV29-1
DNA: TGCAGCGTGACCGGGACTCCCGGCCAGGGTGGCTACCCCTTC
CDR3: CSVTGTPGQGGYPF

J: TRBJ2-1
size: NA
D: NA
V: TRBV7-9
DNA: TGTGCCAGCAGCTTAGCGAGTGAGCAGTTCTTC
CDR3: CASSLASEQFF

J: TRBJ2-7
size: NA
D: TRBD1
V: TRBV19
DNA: TGTGCCAGTAGTATTCCGGGACAGGGGACCTACGAGCAGTACTTC
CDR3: CASSIPGQGTYEQYF

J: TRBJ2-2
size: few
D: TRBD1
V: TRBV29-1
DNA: TGCAGCGTCGGGCAGGGGGCATCCGGGGAGCTGTTTTTT
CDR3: CSVGQGASGELFF

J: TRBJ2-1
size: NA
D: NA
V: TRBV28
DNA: TGTGCCAGCAGTTTAGGTACGATGAGGCCCTACAATGAGCAGTTCTTC
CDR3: CASSLGTMRPYNEQFF

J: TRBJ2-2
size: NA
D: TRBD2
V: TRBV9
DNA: TGTGCCAGCAGCGTAGCGGCGGGAGGGACCGGCGGGGAGCTGTTTTTT
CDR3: CASSVAAGGTGGELFF

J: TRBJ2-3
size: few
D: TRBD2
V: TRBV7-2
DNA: TGTGCCAGCAGTCAAACCGGGACTACCTCTCGCACAGATACGCAGTATTTT
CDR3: CASSQTGTTSRTDTQYF

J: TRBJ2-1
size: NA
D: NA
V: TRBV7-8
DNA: TGTGCCAGCAGCTTAGCGCGACAGGCTTTGATCCTGTTTAATGAGCAGTTCTTC
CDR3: CASSLARQALILFNEQFF

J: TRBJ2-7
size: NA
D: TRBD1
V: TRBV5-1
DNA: TGCGCCAGCAGCTCTGATTACTACCGGGACAGGGACGAGCAGTACTTC
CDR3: CASSSDYYRDRDEQYF

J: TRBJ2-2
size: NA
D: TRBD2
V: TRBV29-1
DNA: TGCAGCGTCACATTTCTAGCGGGAGAGGTCACCGGGGAGCTGTTTTTT
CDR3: CSVTFLAGEVTGELFF

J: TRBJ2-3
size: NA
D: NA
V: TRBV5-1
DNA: TGCGCCAGCAGTTCCCAGGGACTTTTTACAGATACGCAGTATTTT
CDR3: CASSSQGLFTDTQYF

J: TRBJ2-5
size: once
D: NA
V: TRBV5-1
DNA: TGCGCCAGCAGGGACAACCAAGAGACCCAGTACTTC
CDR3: CASRDNQETQYF

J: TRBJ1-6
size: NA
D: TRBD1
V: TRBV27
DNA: TGTGCCAGCAGTTTTTGGGGACAGAATAATTCACCCCTCCACTTT
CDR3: CASSFWGQNNSPLHF

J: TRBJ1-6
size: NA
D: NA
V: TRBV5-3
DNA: TGTGCCAGAAGCTTGTCCGGAGCCAATTCACCCCTCCACTTT
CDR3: CARSLSGANSPLHF

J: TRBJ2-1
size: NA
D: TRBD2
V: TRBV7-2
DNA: TGTGCCAGCAGCTTAGCCCCTAGCGGGAGGGCCAAGAATGAGCAGTTCTTC
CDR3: CASSLAPSGRAKNEQFF

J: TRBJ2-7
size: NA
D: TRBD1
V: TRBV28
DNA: TGTGCCAGCAGCCCAACCGGGACAGGCTCCTACGAGCAGTACTTC
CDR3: CASSPTGTGSYEQYF

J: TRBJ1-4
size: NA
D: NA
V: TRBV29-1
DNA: TGCAGCGTTGGCGCGTTTGCAACTAATGAAAAACTGTTTTTT
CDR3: CSVGAFATNEKLFF

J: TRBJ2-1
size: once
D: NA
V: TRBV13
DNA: TGTGCCAGCAGCTTAAGAGTAGGGGGCAATGAGCAGTTCTTC
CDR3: CASSLRVGGNEQFF

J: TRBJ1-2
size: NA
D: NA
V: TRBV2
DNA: TGTGCCAGCACGATGGGGGACATAGGTGGCTACACCTTC
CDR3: CASTMGDIGGYTF

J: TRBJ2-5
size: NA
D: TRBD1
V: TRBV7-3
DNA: TGTGCCAGCAGCCCTCGACAGGGGCCACCTGAGACCCAGTACTTC
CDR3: CASSPRQGPPETQYF

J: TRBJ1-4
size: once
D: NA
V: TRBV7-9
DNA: TGTGCCAGCAGCTTACAACGGCTCTTGGCGGTGGATAATGAAAAACTGTTTTTT
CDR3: CASSLQRLLAVDNEKLFF

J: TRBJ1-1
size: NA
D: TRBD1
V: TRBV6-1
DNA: TGTGCCAGCAGTGAGACAGGGAGGGCTTTCTTT
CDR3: CASSETGRAFF

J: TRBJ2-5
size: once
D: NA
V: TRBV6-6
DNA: TGTGCCAGCAGGGAAAAAATAGGGGATTGGGGAGAGACCCAGTACTTC
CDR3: CASREKIGDWGETQYF

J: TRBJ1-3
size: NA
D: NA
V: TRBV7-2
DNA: TGTGCCAGCAGCTTAGCGGCAGGGTCCGCTGGAAACACCATATATTTT
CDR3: CASSLAAGSAGNTIYF

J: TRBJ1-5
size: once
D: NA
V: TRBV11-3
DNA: TGTGCCAGCAGCTTAGATAAGGCCAGGGGATACCAGCCCCAGCATTTT
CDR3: CASSLDKARGYQPQHF

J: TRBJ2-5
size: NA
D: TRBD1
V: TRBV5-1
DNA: TGCGCCAGCAGCCAGGGGGTCCACCCGCCCCAAGAGACCCAGTACTTC
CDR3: CASSQGVHPPQETQYF

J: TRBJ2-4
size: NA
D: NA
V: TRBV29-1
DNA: TGCAGCGTCGCCCCCGACGGGGGAAACATTCAGTACTTC
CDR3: CSVAPDGGNIQYF

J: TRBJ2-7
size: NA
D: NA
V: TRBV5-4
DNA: TGTGCCAGCAGCACCCCCCAGCGACAAGCACTAGCCGAACCCTACGAGCAGTACTTC
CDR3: CASSTPQRQALAEPYEQYF

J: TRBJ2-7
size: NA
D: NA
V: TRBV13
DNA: TGTGCCAGCAGCCCACGGACACCTTCCTACGAGCAGTACTTC
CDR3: CASSPRTPSYEQYF

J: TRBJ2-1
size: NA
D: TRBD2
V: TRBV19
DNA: TGTGCCAGTAGTACTTCTAGCGGGAGCTCCTACAATGAGCAGTTCTTC
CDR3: CASSTSSGSSYNEQFF

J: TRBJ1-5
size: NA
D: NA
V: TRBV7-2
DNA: TGTGCCAGCAGCTTATGGCAGAGCAATCAGCCCCAGCATTTT
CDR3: CASSLWQSNQPQHF

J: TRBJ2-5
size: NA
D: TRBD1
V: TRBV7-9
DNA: TGTGCCAGCCTCGGACAGGGCGGCTACCAAGAGACCCAGTACTTC
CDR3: CASLGQGGYQETQYF

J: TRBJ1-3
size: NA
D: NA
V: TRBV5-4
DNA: TGTGCCAGCAGCTCTATCGGAGTTCTTTCTGGAAACACCATATATTTT
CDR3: CASSSIGVLSGNTIYF

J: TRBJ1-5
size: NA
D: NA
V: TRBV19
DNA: TGTGCCAGTAGTATCCAGGGAGGAAATCAGCCCCAGCATTTT
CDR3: CASSIQGGNQPQHF

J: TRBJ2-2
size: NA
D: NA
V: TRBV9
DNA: TGTGCCAGCAGGGGGGGGCCCTCGAACACCGGGGAGCTGTTTTTT
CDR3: CASRGGPSNTGELFF

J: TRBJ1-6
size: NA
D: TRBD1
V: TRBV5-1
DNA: TGCGCCAGCACCTCCGGGACAGGCGGATCACCCCTCCACTTT
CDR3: CASTSGTGGSPLHF

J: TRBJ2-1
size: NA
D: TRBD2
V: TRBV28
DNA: TGTGCCAGCGAGCGGGAGTTCAATGAGCAGTTCTTC
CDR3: CASEREFNEQFF

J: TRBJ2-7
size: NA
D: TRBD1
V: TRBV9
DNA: TGTGCCAGCAGCTTCACCGGGACAGCAGGCGAGCAGTACTTC
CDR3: CASSFTGTAGEQYF

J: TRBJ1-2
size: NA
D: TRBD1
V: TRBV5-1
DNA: TGCGCCAGCAGCTTGGAGAGGGGGCGCGGCTACACCTTC
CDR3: CASSLERGRGYTF

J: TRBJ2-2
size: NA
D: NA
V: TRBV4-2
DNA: TGTGCCAGCAGCCAAGTCGGGCTAGCAGACTTTCTCACCGGGGAGCTGTTTTTT
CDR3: CASSQVGLADFLTGELFF

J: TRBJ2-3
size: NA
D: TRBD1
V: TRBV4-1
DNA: TGCGCCAGCAGCCACTCGCAGGGGGCACAGAATACGCAGTATTTT
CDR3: CASSHSQGAQNTQYF

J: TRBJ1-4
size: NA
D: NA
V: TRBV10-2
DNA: TGCGCCAGCAGCTCCCTACTTGCAACTAATGAAAAACTGTTTTTT
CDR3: CASSSLLATNEKLFF

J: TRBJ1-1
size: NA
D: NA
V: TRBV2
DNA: TGTGCCAGCAGGAGGGATCAGACTGAAGCTTTCTTT
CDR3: CASRRDQTEAFF

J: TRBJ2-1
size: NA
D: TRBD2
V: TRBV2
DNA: TGTGCCAGCAGATCTGAGCGGGAGGGCACGTTCCGAATGTTCTTC
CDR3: CASRSEREGTFRMFF

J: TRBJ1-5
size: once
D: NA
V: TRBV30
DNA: TGTGCCTGGAGCGGAGTTAATAGCAATCAGCCCCAGCATTTT
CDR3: CAWSGVNSNQPQHF

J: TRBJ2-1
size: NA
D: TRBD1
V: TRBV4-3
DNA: TGCGCCAGCAGCCAGTACAGGGGGATGGGATCCTACAATGAGCAGTTCTTC
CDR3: CASSQYRGMGSYNEQFF

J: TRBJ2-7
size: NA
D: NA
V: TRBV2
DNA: TGTGCCAGCAGCCATAGGACAGCTAACTACGAGCAGTACTTC
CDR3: CASSHRTANYEQYF

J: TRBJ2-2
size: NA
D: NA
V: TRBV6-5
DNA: TGTGCCACCGGAGTGACGAACACCGGGGAGCTGTTTTTT
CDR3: CATGVTNTGELFF

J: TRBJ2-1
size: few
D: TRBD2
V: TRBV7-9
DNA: TGTGCCAGCGGAGGGCGGGAGGGCCTGGATGAGCAGTTCTTC
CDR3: CASGGREGLDEQFF

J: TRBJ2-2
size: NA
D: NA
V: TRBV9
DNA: TGTGCCAGCAGCGTGACGGGTCGGGGTACCGGGGAGCTGTTTTTT
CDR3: CASSVTGRGTGELFF

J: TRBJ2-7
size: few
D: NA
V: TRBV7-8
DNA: TGTGCCAGCAGCTTAGCCTCATTTGTGGGGAGTACCTACGAGCAGTACTTC
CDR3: CASSLASFVGSTYEQYF

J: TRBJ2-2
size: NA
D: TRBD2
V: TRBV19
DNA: TGTGCCAGCAAAGAGCGGGGGTACACCGGGGAGCTGTTTTTT
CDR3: CASKERGYTGELFF

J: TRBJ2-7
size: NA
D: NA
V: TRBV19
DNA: TGTGCCAGTAGGCCTGCAGGGGCGGTTTCCTACGAGCAGTACTTC
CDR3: CASRPAGAVSYEQYF

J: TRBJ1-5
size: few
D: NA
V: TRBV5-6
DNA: TGTGCCAGCAGCTTGTTGGGAGGGCCCCAGCATTTT
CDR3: CASSLLGGPQHF

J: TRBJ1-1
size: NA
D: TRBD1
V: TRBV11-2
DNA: TGTGCCAGCAGCTTAGTGGCCTTTTCCGGGACAGGGCGAGAAGCTTTCTTT
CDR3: CASSLVAFSGTGREAFF

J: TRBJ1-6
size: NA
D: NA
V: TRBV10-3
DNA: TGTGCCATCAGAGACGACATGAATTCACCCCTCCACTTT
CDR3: CAIRDDMNSPLHF

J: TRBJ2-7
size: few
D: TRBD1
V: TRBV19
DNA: TGTGCCAGTAGCCAGGGACAGGCGGGCTACGAGCAGTACTTC
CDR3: CASSQGQAGYEQYF

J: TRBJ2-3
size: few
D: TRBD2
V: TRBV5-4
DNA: TGTGCCCTCAGGGAAGCGGGACCGGGATCGGATACGCAGTATTTT
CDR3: CALREAGPGSDTQYF

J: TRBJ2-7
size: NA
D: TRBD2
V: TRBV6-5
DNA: TGTGCCAGCAGCATAAGCGGGGCGCCCCCCTACGAGCAGTACTTC
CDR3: CASSISGAPPYEQYF

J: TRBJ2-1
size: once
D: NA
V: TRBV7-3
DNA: TGTGCCAGCAGCTTAGGCCCCTACAATGAGCAGTTCTTC
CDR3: CASSLGPYNEQFF